This T cell receptor (beta chain) was recovered during a study of shared clonotypes between healthy human individuals. Study-level background: Serving as donors were a couple of women and three men, whose ages spanned 18 to 49. The study's findings and limits: In contrast to clonotypes shared by all four donors, non-shared clonotypes had lower generation probabilities. Estimated richness values were generally larger in naive subsets than in memory subsets.

This CDR3 is 13 amino acids long. Trimming cost V 7 bases and J 3 bases; bases outside gene matches: 5. Germline loops: CDR1 SNHLY, CDR2 FYNNEI. Clones were read by immunoSEQ multiplex PCR, and TCRdb kept only the in-frame ones, dropping some. The table records millions of clones, more than 80% of them present only once. Division of CD4+ cells produced a CD45RA+ naive subset and a CD45RA-negative memory subset. Notes on this clone: The antigen is unknown.

The TCR originated in a man aged 18 to 35 in good health. This chain connects TRBV2 to TRBJ1-2, with 7 nucleotides matching TRBD1. The sequencing sample was made of naive CD4+ T cells sorted from blood. Subset reported: CD45RA+ positively selected. In DNA, the CDR3 is TGTGCCAGCACCCGTACAGGGGACTATGGCTACACCTTC. This translates into CASTRTGDYGYTF.